This TCR beta chain was obtained from a study of T cells expressing NK-cell markers. The overall study: Sequencing of TCR beta repertoires drew on sorted CD3+CD56+NKG2C+, CD3+CD56+NKG2C- and CD3+CD56-NKG2C+ T cells. Overall study results and limits: Six or seven donors showed dominant NKG2C+ clonotypes comprising about 1.0-7.5% of their CD8+ T cells.

On this clonotype: The antigen is unknown.

In germline, CDR1 is SGHDN, CDR2 FVKESK. CDR3 length: 13 amino acids. TCRdb re-analyzed the 5' RACE reads; it lists each CDR3 protein once, without DNA. In total, the table holds roughly 450,000 distinct CDR3 sequences. The genes are TRBV14 and TRBJ1-2; lacking DNA, the TRBD1 call made by TCRdb goes unchecked. The specimen sequenced was blood T cells: a sorted CD56 or NKG2C T cell subset, CD4+ or CD8+ T cells, or bulk PBMC T cells (not recorded which). This clonotype was sampled from a woman between 50 and 59 years old in good health. This CDR3 reads CASSQVPGDGYTF.